A single sample is the source of the 21 T cell receptor beta chains below, sequenced in a study of T cells in Graves' hyperthyroidism and ophthalmopathy. RNA transcripts were the template for amplifying TCR beta CDR3 regions. The HTBI set primed first-round TCR CDR3 RT-PCR. Each CDR3 protein gets one entry after TCRdb re-called the multiplex PCR reads with MiXCR. In the table there are about 350,000 distinct CDR3 sequences, about 15% of which are singletons. Sample: blood. The source of these receptors is a woman aged 30 to 39 with Graves' hyperthyroidism.

This clonotype was seen at least ten times. The rearrangement joins TRBV12-3 or TRBV12-4 to TRBJ2-7, with no clear D. The CDR3 loop spans 14 amino acids. The V and J ends lost 5 bases and 5 bases respectively, with 16 bases between them. CDR3 bases: TGTGCCAGCAGTCTACCGGGCCTAGTGAACGAGCAGTACTTC. This encodes CASSLPGLVNEQYF.

The chain uses TRBV11-2 and TRBJ2-5, with a weak D call TRBD2 (6 bases). This CDR3 has 15 residues. The germline V gene encodes CDR1 SGHAT and CDR2 FQNNGV. Trimming pared 2 bases from V and 5 bases from J, leaving 15 bases between. CDR3 nucleotides: TGTGCCAGCAGCTTATCTCAGGGCAGCGGGGAGACCCAGTACTTC. Translating it yields CASSLSQGSGETQYF.

This chain uses TRBV6-5 with TRBJ1-1; D is unclear. CDR3 length equals 12 residues. Germline CDR1 MNHEY, CDR2 SVGAGI. Trimming pared 2 bases from V and 6 bases from J, leaving 7 bases between. CDR3 protein: CASSYDAAEAFF. In nucleotides, the CDR3 is TGTGCCAGCAGTTACGATGCGGCTGAAGCTTTCTTT.

The genes are TRBV9 and TRBJ1-1; D is unresolved. Trimming shortened V by 2 bases and J by 4 bases, and 9 bases separated the two germline ends. The CDR3 length is 13 residues. Germline assignment: CDR1 SGDLS and CDR2 YYNGEE. The CDR3 sequence: CASSVSLGTEAFF. In nucleotides, the CDR3 is TGTGCCAGCAGCGTGTCATTGGGCACTGAAGCTTTCTTT.

This clonotype was counted ten times or more. The CDR3 here is CASSLNGGSSYNEQFF. The CDR3 DNA sequence: TGTGCCAGCAGCTTAAACGGGGGAAGCTCCTACAATGAGCAGTTCTTC. V and J are TRBV11-1 and TRBJ2-1; tentatively, D is TRBD2 (6 bases). Trimming cost V 2 bases and J 0 bases, with 11 bases left between them. The CDR3 is 16 residues long. The germline V gene has CDR1 SGHAT and CDR2 FQDESV (reference sequence).

As to this clonotype: Its ends do not fully match the called genes, so a read error is possible. The CDR3 coding sequence is TGTGCCAGCAGTTACTATTGGGGCACCGGGGAGCTGCTTTTT. Translating gives CASSYYWGTGELLF. The V call is TRBV27, the J call TRBJ2-2, with D possibly being TRBD1 or TRBD2 (5 bases each). The CDR3 has 14 residues. Germline loops: CDR1 MNHEY, CDR2 SMNVEV (reference sequence).

This clonotype was counted ten times or more. This chain links TRBV28 with TRBJ2-7; D is ambiguous. Germline loops: CDR1 MDHEN, CDR2 SYDVKM. The ends were cut back, 7 bases at V and 9 bases at J, with 25 bases in the middle. The CDR3 is 15 residues long. The DNA for the CDR3 is TGTGCCAGCATTGAAGTCGGCGAAGCCGTGGGCGGGCAGTACTTC. Its protein is CASIEVGEAVGGQYF.

This clonotype occurred a few times. The rearrangement uses TRBV5-1 and TRBJ2-2; TRBD1 matches 7 bases. The CDR3 has 14 residues. Losses at the gene ends were 4 bases for V and 4 bases for J; bases not matched to a gene: 4. Germline V gene sequence: CDR1 SGHRS, CDR2 YFSETQ. CDR3 amino acids: CASSKGTATGELFF. CDR3 DNA sequence: TGCGCCAGCAGCAAAGGGACAGCCACCGGGGAGCTGTTTTTT.

V usage is TRBV5-6 and J usage is TRBJ1-2; D not resolved. CDR3 length equals 13 residues. V was pared by 1 base and J by 3 bases, with 7 bases between. Germline V gives CDR1 SGHDT, CDR2 YYEEEE. CDR3 DNA sequence: TGTGCCAGCAGCTTGTATATAGACTATGGCTACACCTTC. This codes for CASSLYIDYGYTF.

Concerning this clonotype: Just one base apart from a much larger clone, this may be a read error. The conserved phenylalanine or tryptophan is not found at the CDR3 terminus, so this likely reflects a read error. The V gene is TRBV6-5, the J gene TRBJ2-5, with D perhaps matching TRBD2 (5 bases). The CDR3 spans 12 residues. CDR1 MNHEY and CDR2 SVGAGI come from the germline V gene. The V end was cut by 2 bases, the J end by 5 bases, with 6 bases between. The CDR3 bases are TGTGCCAGCAGTTACGGGGAGGAGACCCAGTACTGC. Amino acid sequence: CASSYGEETQYC.

This clonotype has at least ten counts. This chain's CDR3 is CASSLRFSGNTIYF. In DNA form, the CDR3 reads TGTGCCAGCAGCTTACGGTTCTCTGGAAACACCATATATTTT. The V call is TRBV11-2, the J call TRBJ1-3; D is undetermined. The V gene's germline CDR1 is SGHAT and CDR2 FQNNGV. Trimming pared 2 bases from V and 0 bases from J, leaving 5 bases between. There are 14 residues in the CDR3.

This clonotype was seen many times. This sequence joins TRBV7-9 and TRBJ2-1; D is unresolved. The CDR3 totals 12 residues. Trimming pared 5 bases from V and 5 bases from J, leaving 7 bases between. Germline V gene sequence: CDR1 SEHNR, CDR2 FQNEAQ (reference sequence). The CDR3 here is CASSEDHNEQFF. For the CDR3, the DNA is TGTGCCAGCAGCGAGGACCACAATGAGCAGTTCTTC.

This rearrangement joins TRBV7-9 to TRBJ2-4; no clear D gene. The V gene lost 9 bases and the J gene lost 1 base, with 10 bases spanning the gap. Germline V gene lookup returns CDR1 SEHNR and CDR2 FQNEAQ (reference sequence). The CDR3 has 13 residues. CDR3: CASAEGAKNIQYF. For the CDR3, the DNA is TGTGCCAGTGCAGAAGGCGCCAAAAACATTCAGTACTTC.

The table lists this clonotype with many counts. This chain joins TRBV11-2 and TRBJ1-6; no definite D call. The CDR3 has 14 amino acids. Trimming removed 5 bases at V and 8 bases at J, with 13 bases between. CDR1 is SGHAT, CDR2 FQNNGV, per germline. CDR3 nucleotide sequence: TGTGCCAGCAGCCTCCCGACGGGAGATTCACCCCTCCACTTT. Its protein product is CASSLPTGDSPLHF.

This chain connects TRBV7-2 to TRBJ2-2; D is tentatively TRBD1 or TRBD2 (5 bases each). The CDR3 extends over 16 amino acids. Trimming shortened V by 1 base and J by 4 bases, and 13 bases separated the two germline ends. The germline V gene encodes CDR1 SGHTA and CDR2 FQGNSA. CDR3 protein: CASSLDGVGTTGELFF. The CDR3 DNA is TGTGCCAGCAGCTTAGACGGAGTTGGGACCACCGGGGAGCTGTTTTTT.

This clonotype was seen ten or more times. V and J are TRBV28 and TRBJ2-7; D perhaps matches TRBD2 (6 bases). Trimming took 4 bases from V and 3 from J, leaving 19 bases between them. The CDR3 sequence is 16 residues long. Germline CDR1 and CDR2: MDHEN and SYDVKM. The CDR3: CASSWTWSGSYYEQYF. The CDR3 DNA sequence: TGTGCCAGCAGTTGGACCTGGAGCGGGTCCTACTACGAGCAGTACTTC.

Details on this clonotype: A much more abundant neighbour one base away suggests this may be a read error. The V call is TRBV7-2, the J call TRBJ1-2; D is possibly TRBD1 (5 bases). V lost 5 bases and J lost 4, with 20 bases in between. The CDR3 totals 16 residues. Germline CDR1 and CDR2: SGHTA and FQGNSA. The CDR3: CASSPDLLTAAYGYTF. The DNA of the CDR3 is TGTGCCAGCAGCCCCGACCTTTTGACAGCCGCCTATGGCTACACCTTC.

Concerning this clonotype: Sequence at one end of the junction differs from germline and may be a read error. The chain uses TRBV28 and TRBJ2-7, with TRBD1 matching over 10 bases. The CDR3 sequence is 11 residues long. Germline V gives CDR1 MDHEN, CDR2 SYDVKM. DNA of the CDR3: TGCACGACAGGGGGCGCGGGAGAGCAGTACTTC. This translates into CTTGGAGEQYF.

This clonotype was counted ten times or more. The chain carries TRBV12-3 or TRBV12-4 and TRBJ2-1; either TRBD1 or TRBD2 may fit D (5 bases each). The V gene lost 0 bases and the J gene lost 4 bases, with 10 bases spanning the gap. The CDR3 contains 15 residues. The CDR3 region is CASSLAGTLYNEQFF. CDR3 DNA: TGTGCCAGCAGTTTAGCGGGGACCTTATACAATGAGCAGTTCTTC.

At least ten counts were recorded for this clonotype. The chain combines TRBV19 with TRBJ2-5; 7 nucleotides line up with TRBD2. Germline CDR1 is LNHDA and CDR2 is SQIVND (reference sequence). V lost 4 bases and J lost 2; bases outside the gene matches: 10. The CDR3 runs 16 residues. The CDR3 here is CASSNGLLASQETQYF. CDR3 sequence (DNA): TGTGCCAGTAGTAATGGACTACTAGCGTCTCAAGAGACCCAGTACTTC.

The rearrangement joins TRBV24-1 to TRBJ1-3, with D perhaps TRBD1 (5 bases). This CDR3 contains 12 residues. Between the trimmed V and J ends, which lost 12 bases and 2 bases, there was a span of 10 bases. Germline CDR1 KGHDR, CDR2 SFDVKD. CDR3 region: CAVRDAGNTIYF. The CDR3 DNA is TGTGCCGTTCGGGACGCTGGAAACACCATATATTTT.